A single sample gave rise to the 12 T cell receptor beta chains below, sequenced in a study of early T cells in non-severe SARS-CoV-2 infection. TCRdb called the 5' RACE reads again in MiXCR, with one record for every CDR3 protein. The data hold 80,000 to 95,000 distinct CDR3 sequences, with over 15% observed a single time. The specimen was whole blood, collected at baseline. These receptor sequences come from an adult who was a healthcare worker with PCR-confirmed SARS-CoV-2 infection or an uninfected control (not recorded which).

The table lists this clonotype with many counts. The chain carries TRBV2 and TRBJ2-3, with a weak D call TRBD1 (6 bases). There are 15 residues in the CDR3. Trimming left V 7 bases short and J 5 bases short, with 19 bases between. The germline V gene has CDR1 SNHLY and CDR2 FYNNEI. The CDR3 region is CASKEQGFIRDTQYF. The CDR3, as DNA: TGTGCCAGCAAAGAACAGGGATTCATAAGAGATACGCAGTATTTT.

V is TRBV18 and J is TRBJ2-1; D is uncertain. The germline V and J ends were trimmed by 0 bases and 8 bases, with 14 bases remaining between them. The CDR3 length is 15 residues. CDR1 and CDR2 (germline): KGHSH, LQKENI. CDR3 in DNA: TGTGCCAGCTCACCACCGAGGTCGGCGAGAGATGAGCAGTTCTTC. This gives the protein CASSPPRSARDEQFF.

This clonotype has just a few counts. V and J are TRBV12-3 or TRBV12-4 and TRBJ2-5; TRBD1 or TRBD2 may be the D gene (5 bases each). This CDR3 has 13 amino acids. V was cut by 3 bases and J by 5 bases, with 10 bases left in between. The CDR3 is CASSLTGLETQYF. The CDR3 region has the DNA TGTGCCAGCAGTTTGACGGGGCTGGAGACCCAGTACTTC.

CDR3 sequence: CASSLGIGSTYEQYF. The CDR3, as DNA: TGCGCCAGCAGCTTGGGTATCGGCTCTACCTACGAGCAGTACTTC. The chain combines TRBV5-1 with TRBJ2-7; D is unresolved. The CDR3 has 15 residues. Trimming removed 0 bases at V and 2 bases at J, with 12 bases between. In germline, CDR1 is SGHRS, CDR2 YFSETQ.

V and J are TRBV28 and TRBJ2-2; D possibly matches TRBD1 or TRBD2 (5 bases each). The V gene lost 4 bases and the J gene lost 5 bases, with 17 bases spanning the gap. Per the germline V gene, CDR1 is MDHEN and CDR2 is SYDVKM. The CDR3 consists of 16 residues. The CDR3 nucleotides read TGTGCCAGCAGTTCTCGGGGCCCCGTAACTACCGGGGAGCTGTTTTTT. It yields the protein CASSSRGPVTTGELFF.

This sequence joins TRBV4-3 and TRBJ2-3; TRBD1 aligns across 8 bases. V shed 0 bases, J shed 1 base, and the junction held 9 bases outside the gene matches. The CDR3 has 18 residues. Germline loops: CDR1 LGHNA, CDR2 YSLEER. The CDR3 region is CASSQEQGAPLGTDTQYF. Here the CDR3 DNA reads TGCGCCAGCAGCCAAGAGCAGGGGGCCCCCCTAGGCACAGATACGCAGTATTTT.

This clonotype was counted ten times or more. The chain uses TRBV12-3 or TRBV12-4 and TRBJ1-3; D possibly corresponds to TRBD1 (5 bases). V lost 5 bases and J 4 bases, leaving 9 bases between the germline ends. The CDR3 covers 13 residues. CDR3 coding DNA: TGTGCCAGCAGTGCTGACAGAGGAAACACCATATATTTT. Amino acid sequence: CASSADRGNTIYF.

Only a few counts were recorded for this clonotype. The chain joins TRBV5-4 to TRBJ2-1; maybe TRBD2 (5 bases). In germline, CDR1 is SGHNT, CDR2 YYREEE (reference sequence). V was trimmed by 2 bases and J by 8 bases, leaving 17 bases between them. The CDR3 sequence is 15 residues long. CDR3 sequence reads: CASSFGSGSSHEQFF. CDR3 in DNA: TGTGCCAGCAGCTTTGGGAGTGGCAGTTCCCATGAGCAGTTCTTC.

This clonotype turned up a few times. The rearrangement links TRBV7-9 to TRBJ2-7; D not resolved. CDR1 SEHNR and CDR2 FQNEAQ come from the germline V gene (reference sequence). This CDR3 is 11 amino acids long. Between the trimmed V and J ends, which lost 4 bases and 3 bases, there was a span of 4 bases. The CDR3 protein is CASSSHYEQYF. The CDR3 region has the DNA TGTGCCAGCAGCTCTCACTACGAGCAGTACTTC.

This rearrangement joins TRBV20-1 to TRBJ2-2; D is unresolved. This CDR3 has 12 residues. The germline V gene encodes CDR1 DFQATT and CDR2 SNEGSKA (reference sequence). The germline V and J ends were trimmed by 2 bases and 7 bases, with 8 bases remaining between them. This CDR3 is CSARHPVGELFF. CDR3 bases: TGCAGTGCTAGACACCCAGTCGGGGAGCTGTTTTTT.

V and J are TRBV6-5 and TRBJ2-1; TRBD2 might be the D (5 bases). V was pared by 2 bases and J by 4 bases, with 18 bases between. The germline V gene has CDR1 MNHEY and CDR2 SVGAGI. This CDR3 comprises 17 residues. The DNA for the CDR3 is TGTGCCAGCAGTTACACCGGAGGCACGGAGAGATACAATGAGCAGTTCTTC. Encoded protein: CASSYTGGTERYNEQFF.

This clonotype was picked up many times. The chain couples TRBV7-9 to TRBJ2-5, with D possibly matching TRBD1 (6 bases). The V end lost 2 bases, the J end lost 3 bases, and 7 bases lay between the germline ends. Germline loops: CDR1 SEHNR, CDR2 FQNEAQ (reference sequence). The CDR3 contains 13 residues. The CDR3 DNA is TGTGCCAGCAGCTTATCAGGGGAAGAGACCCAGTACTTC. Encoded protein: CASSLSGEETQYF. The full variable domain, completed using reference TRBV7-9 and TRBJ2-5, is DTGVSQNPRHKITKRGQNVTFRCDPISEHNRLYWYRQTLGQGPEFLTYFQNEAQLEKSRLLSDRFSAERPKGSFSTLEIQRTEQGDSAMYLCASSLSGEETQYFGPGTRLLVL.